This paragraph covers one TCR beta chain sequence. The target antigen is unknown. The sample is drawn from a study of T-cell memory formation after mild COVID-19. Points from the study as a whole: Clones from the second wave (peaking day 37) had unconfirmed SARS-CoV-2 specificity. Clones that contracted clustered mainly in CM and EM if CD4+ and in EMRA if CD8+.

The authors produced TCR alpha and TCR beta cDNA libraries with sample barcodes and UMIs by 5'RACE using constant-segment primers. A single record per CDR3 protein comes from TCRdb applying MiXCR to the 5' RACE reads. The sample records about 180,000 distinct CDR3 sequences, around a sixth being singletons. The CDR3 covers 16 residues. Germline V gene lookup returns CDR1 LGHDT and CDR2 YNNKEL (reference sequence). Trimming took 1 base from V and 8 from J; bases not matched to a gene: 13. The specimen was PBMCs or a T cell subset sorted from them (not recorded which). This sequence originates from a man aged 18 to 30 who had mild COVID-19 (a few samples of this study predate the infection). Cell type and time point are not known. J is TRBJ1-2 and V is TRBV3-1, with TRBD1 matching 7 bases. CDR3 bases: TGTGCCAGCAGCCAAGGATCCGACAGGGCGCGAGAGGGCTACACCTTC. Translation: CASSQGSDRAREGYTF.